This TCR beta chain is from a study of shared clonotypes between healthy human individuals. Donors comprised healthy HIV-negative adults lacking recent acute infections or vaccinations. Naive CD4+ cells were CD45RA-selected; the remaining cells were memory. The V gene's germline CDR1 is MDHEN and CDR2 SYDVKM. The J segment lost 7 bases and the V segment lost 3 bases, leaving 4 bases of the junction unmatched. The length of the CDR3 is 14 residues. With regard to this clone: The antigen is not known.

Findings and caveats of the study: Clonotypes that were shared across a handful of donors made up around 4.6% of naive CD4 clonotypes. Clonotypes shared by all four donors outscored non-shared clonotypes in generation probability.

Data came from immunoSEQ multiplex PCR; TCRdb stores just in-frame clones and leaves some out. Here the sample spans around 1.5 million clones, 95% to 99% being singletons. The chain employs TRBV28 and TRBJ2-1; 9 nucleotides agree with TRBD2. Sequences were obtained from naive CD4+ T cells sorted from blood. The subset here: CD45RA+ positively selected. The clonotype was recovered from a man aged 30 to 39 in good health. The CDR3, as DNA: TGTGCCAGCAGTTTTGGACTAGCGAGAAATGAGCAGTTCTTC. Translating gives CASSFGLARNEQFF.